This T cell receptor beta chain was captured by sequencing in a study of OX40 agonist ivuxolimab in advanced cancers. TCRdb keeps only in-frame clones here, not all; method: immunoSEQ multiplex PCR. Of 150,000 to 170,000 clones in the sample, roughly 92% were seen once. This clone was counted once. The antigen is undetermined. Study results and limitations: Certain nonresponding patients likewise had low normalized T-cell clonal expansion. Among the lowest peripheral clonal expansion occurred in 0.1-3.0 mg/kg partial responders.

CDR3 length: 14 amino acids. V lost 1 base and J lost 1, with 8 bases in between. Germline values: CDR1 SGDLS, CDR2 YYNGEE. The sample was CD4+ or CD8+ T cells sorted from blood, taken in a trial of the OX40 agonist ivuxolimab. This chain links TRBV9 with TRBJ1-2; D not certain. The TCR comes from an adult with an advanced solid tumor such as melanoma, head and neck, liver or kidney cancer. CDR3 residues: CASSVQASNYGYTF. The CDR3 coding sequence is TGTGCCAGCAGCGTACAGGCCAGTAACTATGGCTACACCTTC.